This T cell receptor (beta chain) is from a study of blood T cell repertoires in COVID-19. This table comes from immunoSEQ multiplex PCR, and its TCRdb copy is limited to in-frame clones, with some not included. Here the sample spans about 89,000 clones, about 88% being singletons. With 4 bases clipped from V and 7 bases from J, the junction kept 10 bases outside the gene matches. CDR3 length: 15 residues. The germline V gene has CDR1 LGHDT and CDR2 YNNKEL (reference sequence). Sequencing was performed on peripheral blood. This receptor was identified in an elderly man with active or convalescent COVID-19. The rearrangement uses TRBV3-1 (or the pseudogene TRBV3-2) and TRBJ2-1, with 7 bases identical to TRBD2. In DNA form, the CDR3 reads TGTGCCAGCAGCCCCGGGGGAGGGTGGGTTAATGAGCAGTTCTTC. Amino acid sequence: CASSPGGGWVNEQFF.